The 29 T cell receptor beta chains below all came from one sample that was sequenced in a study of T cell repertoires in cytomegalovirus infection (dated by TCRdb to between 2017 and 2020). The treatment or condition label, read with the paper, signifies: in vitro stimulation with specific CMV peptide epitopes to enrich CMV-specific T cells. Their antigens are not known. Sequenced on an Illumina HiSeq 1500. TCRdb reprocessing: public reads trimmed at Q25 with fastp, clones called with MiXCR, in-frame beta chains kept. Under each unique CDR3 protein, matching rows form one entry showing the most common genes and DNA. In this sample the table shows about 900,000 distinct CDR3 sequences, roughly 30% of which occur a single time. About an eighth of the sample is held by the ten biggest clonotypes. Specimen: cultured CD8+ T cells from PBMCs, collected from culture after CMV antigen stimulation. Receptor source: a human donor in good health (CMV status not recorded). Some clones in this sample may be carry-over from other donors' samples.

This clonotype has at least ten counts. V and J are TRBV29-1 and TRBJ1-1, with a weak D call TRBD1 (5 bases). The germline CDR1 and CDR2 sequences are SQVTM and ANQGSEA. The CDR3 contains 11 residues. V was trimmed by 2 bases and J by 10 bases, leaving 11 bases between them. DNA of the CDR3: TGCAGCGTTGAACTCCGCAGGGTAGCTTTCTTT. It encodes CSVELRRVAFF.

This clonotype has just a few counts. This rearrangement joins TRBV13 to TRBJ2-1; 9 bases line up with TRBD2. Trimming removed 4 bases from V and 7 bases from J; junction bases left unmatched: 11. The CDR3 has 16 residues. Germline V gene sequence: CDR1 PRHDT, CDR2 FYEKMQ (reference sequence). The CDR3 reads CASSSPAGGFWNEQFF. CDR3 coding DNA: TGTGCCAGCAGCTCCCCAGCGGGGGGCTTTTGGAATGAGCAGTTCTTC.

This clonotype appeared a few times. This chain joins TRBV7-9 and TRBJ1-6, with D tentatively TRBD1 (5 bases). The germline CDR1 and CDR2 sequences are SEHNR and FQNEAQ (reference sequence). The germline V and J ends were trimmed by 1 base and 7 bases, with 11 bases remaining between them. CDR3 length equals 15 residues. The CDR3 protein is CASSLVGRGNSPLHF. CDR3 DNA sequence: TGTGCCAGCAGCTTAGTGGGGAGGGGCAATTCACCCCTCCACTTT.

At least ten counts were recorded for this clonotype. The chain carries TRBV7-2 and TRBJ2-7; a possible D gene is TRBD1 (7 bases). The germline CDR1 and CDR2 sequences are SGHTA and FQGNSA. The CDR3 has 13 amino acids. With 5 bases removed from V and 6 bases from J, the gap between germline ends came to 14 bases. The CDR3 DNA follows: TGTGCCAGCAGCCCTATTCAGGGGGGCGAGCAGTACGTC. Translated: CASSPIQGGEQYV.

This clonotype occurred a few times. The DNA for the CDR3 is TGTGCCAGCAGTTCCTCGACCACTAGCAGGGAGACCCAGTACTTC. Protein product: CASSSSTTSRETQYF. V gene TRBV6-5 combines with J gene TRBJ2-5, with a tentative D call TRBD2 (6 bases). Germline V lookup: CDR1 MNHEY, CDR2 SVGAGI. This CDR3 is built from 15 residues. Trimming pared 4 bases from V and 5 bases from J, leaving 17 bases between.

The chain carries TRBV24-1 and TRBJ2-1; D remains unclear. CDR1 is KGHDR, CDR2 SFDVKD, per germline. V was cut by 3 bases and J by 5 bases, with 10 bases left in between. This CDR3 region has 14 residues. The DNA for the CDR3 is TGTGCCACCAGTGATCACGACACCGACAATGAGCAGTTCTTC. It encodes CATSDHDTDNEQFF.

On this clonotype: A much larger clone differs by one base, so this may be a read error. The chain's CDR3 is CTSSSTSGPKELFF. The CDR3 region has the DNA TGTACCAGCAGCTCTACTAGCGGGCCCAAGGAGCTGTTTTTT. This chain uses TRBV11-1 with TRBJ2-2; 9 bases map to TRBD2. This CDR3 comprises 14 residues. Germline loops: CDR1 SGHAT, CDR2 FQDESV (reference sequence).

This clonotype was seen a handful of times. The V and J genes are TRBV28 and TRBJ2-3; 8 nucleotides line up with TRBD2. This CDR3 has 17 residues. Germline V gives CDR1 MDHEN, CDR2 SYDVKM. Losses at the gene ends were 1 base for V and 2 bases for J; bases not matched to a gene: 8. The CDR3 DNA follows: TGTGCCAGCAGTTTATTCGGAGCGGGGGAGATCACAGATACGCAGTATTTT. Protein: CASSLFGAGEITDTQYF.

The V and J genes are TRBV15 and TRBJ2-5; D is unclear. There are 12 residues in the CDR3. The V end was cut by 5 bases, the J end by 5 bases, with 9 bases between. The germline CDR1 and CDR2 sequences are LNHNV and YYDKDF (reference sequence). CDR3 nucleotide sequence: TGTGCCACCAGCGGCAGCGATGAGACCCAGTACTTC. Protein sequence: CATSGSDETQYF.

This clonotype has more than one count but fewer than ten. The genes are TRBV11-2 and TRBJ2-1; D gene ambiguous. The CDR3 is 14 residues long. V was pared by 4 bases and J by 7 bases, with 14 bases between. Germline values: CDR1 SGHAT, CDR2 FQNNGV. The CDR3 nucleotides read TGTGCCAGCAGCTCTTTCTCAGATTGGAATGAGCAGTTCTTC. Protein: CASSSFSDWNEQFF.

The chain is built from TRBV15 and TRBJ2-3; 7 bases align to TRBD1. Trimming at V came to 1 base and at J to 4 bases, leaving 2 bases not matched to a gene. The germline V gene encodes CDR1 LNHNV and CDR2 YYDKDF (reference sequence). The CDR3 is 14 residues long. CDR3 in DNA: TGTGCCACCAGCAGAGGACAGGGCGCAGATACGCAGTATTTT. Translated: CATSRGQGADTQYF.

This clonotype occurred a few times. One junction end disagrees with the germline gene, perhaps due to a read error. The chain joins TRBV12-3 or TRBV12-4 to TRBJ2-2; the D gene could be TRBD1 or TRBD2 (5 bases each). The CDR3 contains 16 residues. The CDR3 here is CASSPIGTVGTGELFF. The CDR3 DNA follows: TGTGCCAGCAGTCCCATCGGTACAGTGGGGACCGGAGAGCTGTTTTTT.

This clonotype was seen more than once but under ten times. CDR3 protein: CASSYSVDEQYF. The CDR3 DNA follows: TGTGCCAGCAGTTACTCGGTCGACGAGCAGTACTTC. This chain links TRBV6-6 with TRBJ2-7; D is ambiguous. The V gene lost 0 bases and the J gene lost 5 bases, with 5 bases spanning the gap. Germline CDR1 MNHNY, CDR2 SVGAGI (reference sequence). This CDR3 region has 12 residues.

This rearrangement joins TRBV27 to TRBJ2-7, with D possibly TRBD2 on 5 matching bases. This CDR3 spans 13 amino acids. The V gene lost 4 bases and the J gene lost 7 bases, with 14 bases spanning the gap. Looked up from germline, CDR1 is MNHEY and CDR2 is SMNVEV (reference sequence). CDR3 nucleotide sequence: TGTGCCAGCAGTTCCGGGCCCGCGGGTGAGCAGTACGTC. Translation: CASSSGPAGEQYV.

This clonotype was counted at least ten times. J is TRBJ2-7 and V is TRBV7-9; a weak D match, TRBD2 (5 bases). Deletions cut 5 bases from V and 4 bases from J, with 12 bases between. From germline, CDR1 is SEHNR and CDR2 FQNEAQ (reference sequence). The CDR3 sequence is 13 residues long. CDR3 coding DNA: TGTGCCAGCAGCCCCCCGACGGGGTACGAGCAGTACTTC. As protein: CASSPPTGYEQYF.

This clonotype was detected a few times. The rearrangement links TRBV2 to TRBJ2-7; D not certain. The CDR3 runs to 11 residues. Germline V gene data show CDR1 as SNHLY and CDR2 as FYNNEI. V lost 10 bases, J lost 4 bases, and 11 bases lay in between. The CDR3 DNA sequence: TGTGCCACCGGGCGCGAATACGAGCAGTACGTC. Its translation is CATGREYEQYV.

To note about this clonotype: At one of its ends the junction is not consistent with the germline gene, which may arise from a read error. The chain combines TRBV27 with TRBJ2-6, with 8 bases that match TRBD2. Germline V gene sequence: CDR1 MNHEY, CDR2 SMNVEV (reference sequence). This CDR3 contains 17 residues. The CDR3 reads CVSRRGLGIGGANVLTF. CDR3 DNA: TGTGTCAGCCGCAGGGGACTAGGGATAGGTGGGGCCAACGTCCTGACTTTC.

This clonotype came up many times. The gene calls are TRBV7-8 and TRBJ2-1, with a possible D match to TRBD2 (5 bases). The CDR3 spans 13 residues. Trimming pared 4 bases from V and 4 bases from J, leaving 8 bases between. From germline, CDR1 is SGHVS and CDR2 FQNEAQ. The CDR3 sequence is CASSWRVYNEQFF. The CDR3 bases are TGTGCCAGCAGCTGGCGGGTATACAATGAGCAGTTCTTC.

This clonotype has just a few counts. The chain has TRBV9 and TRBJ2-3; D uncertain. The germline gives CDR1 SGDLS, CDR2 YYNGEE. The length of the CDR3 is 15 residues. With 0 bases removed from V and 0 bases from J, the gap between germline ends came to 8 bases. This chain's CDR3 is CASSVDMVSTDTQYF. Here the CDR3 DNA reads TGTGCCAGCAGCGTAGATATGGTGAGCACAGATACGCAGTATTTT. The full variable domain, in which reference TRBV9 and TRBJ2-3 provide the parts outside the CDR3, is DSGVTQTPKHLITATGQRVTLRCSPRSGDLSVYWYQQSLDQGLQFLIQYYNGEERAKGNILERFSAQQFPDLHSELNLSSLELGDSALYFCASSVDMVSTDTQYFGPGTRLTVL.

This chain joins TRBV7-9 and TRBJ2-3; tentatively, D is TRBD1 or TRBD2 (5 bases each). CDR3 length: 16 residues. With 6 bases removed from V and 0 bases from J, the gap between germline ends came to 16 bases. The germline V gene has CDR1 SEHNR and CDR2 FQNEAQ (reference sequence). This chain's CDR3 is CASRPRDGPSTDTQYF. In DNA, the CDR3 is TGTGCCAGCAGGCCCCGGGACGGACCTAGCACAGATACGCAGTATTTT.

The chain links TRBV20-1 to TRBJ2-3; perhaps TRBD1 as D (7 bases). CDR1 DFQATT and CDR2 SNEGSKA come from the germline V gene (reference sequence). This CDR3 has 13 residues. The CDR3 DNA sequence: TGCAGGGGGGAGGACAGGAACACAGATACGCAGTATTTT. It encodes CRGEDRNTDTQYF.

The chain joins TRBV27 to TRBJ1-2, with 7 bases lining up with TRBD1. The CDR3 has 14 residues. Germline-derived CDR1 and CDR2 are MNHEY and SMNVEV (reference sequence). Trimming removed 6 bases from V and 4 bases from J; junction bases left unmatched: 8. The CDR3: CASRGATGAYGYTF. CDR3 DNA sequence: TGTGCCAGCAGGGGGGCTACAGGGGCCTATGGCTACACCTTC.

This chain connects TRBV2 to TRBJ1-3, with D possibly matching TRBD1 (6 bases). In germline, CDR1 is SNHLY, CDR2 FYNNEI. The V end was cut by 3 bases, the J end by 1 base, with 10 bases between. The CDR3 covers 15 residues. The CDR3 bases are TGTGCCAGCAGTGATGGGGGGGCGTCTGGAAACACCATATATTTT. Protein: CASSDGGASGNTIYF.

This clonotype was picked up many times. This chain joins TRBV7-3 and TRBJ2-1, with D hard to call. The CDR3 runs 13 residues. V lost 5 bases and J lost 7, with 12 bases in between. Germline V gene lookup returns CDR1 SGHTA and CDR2 FQGTGA. The CDR3 DNA follows: TGTGCCAGCAGCCGCGACTTTAGGAATGAGCAGTTCTTC. Residues: CASSRDFRNEQFF.

This clonotype was observed at least ten times. CDR3 loop: CASKKPGTGAYEQYF. CDR3 nucleotide sequence: TGTGCCAGCAAAAAACCGGGGACAGGGGCCTACGAGCAGTACTTC. The chain has TRBV7-9 and TRBJ2-7, with TRBD1 matching 10 bases. Trimming removed 7 bases from V and 2 bases from J; junction bases left unmatched: 8. The CDR3 sequence is 15 residues long. Germline V gene lookup returns CDR1 SEHNR and CDR2 FQNEAQ (reference sequence).

This clonotype came up a few times. The rearrangement uses TRBV10-3 and TRBJ2-4, with 9 bases identical to TRBD1. CDR3 length equals 14 residues. The germline V gene encodes CDR1 ENHRY and CDR2 SYGVKD. The CDR3 loop reads CADPGGTGLDIQYF. The CDR3 nucleotides are TGTGCTGACCCTGGCGGGACAGGGTTGGACATTCAGTACTTC.

This clonotype was detected many times. CDR3 sequence: CASSLGQGEGTEAFF. CDR3 coding DNA: TGTGCCAGCAGCTTAGGTCAGGGAGAGGGGACTGAAGCTTTCTTT. The chain is built from TRBV7-9 and TRBJ1-1; a weak D match, TRBD1 (5 bases). Trimming took off 1 base at V and 5 bases at J, with 14 bases between the two ends. The CDR3 length is 15 residues. CDR1 and CDR2 from the germline V gene are SEHNR and FQNEAQ (reference sequence). Full variable domain (missing parts from reference TRBV7-9 and TRBJ1-1): DTGVSQNPRHKITKRGQNVTFRCDPISEHNRLYWYRQTLGQGPEFLTYFQNEAQLEKSRLLSDRFSAERPKGSFSTLEIQRTEQGDSAMYLCASSLGQGEGTEAFFGQGTRLTVV.

Ten or more counts support this clonotype. The V and J genes are TRBV15 and TRBJ1-1; no firm D call. Trimming stripped 0 bases from V and 9 bases from J, with 14 bases between. In germline, CDR1 is LNHNV, CDR2 YYDKDF (reference sequence). The CDR3 is made up of 14 amino acids. In DNA form, the CDR3 reads TGTGCCACCAGCAGAGATGGCCGGGCACCCAAAGCTTTCTTT. Its translation is CATSRDGRAPKAFF.

The chain carries TRBV4-2 and TRBJ1-2; perhaps TRBD1 as D (5 bases). Germline V gene data show CDR1 as LGHNA and CDR2 as YNFKEQ. This CDR3 spans 13 amino acids. V lost 0 bases, J lost 6 bases, and 8 bases lay in between. The CDR3 nucleotides read TGTGCCAGCAGCCAAGATTTGGGGGATGGCTACACCTTC. It is translated as CASSQDLGDGYTF.